This T cell receptor (beta chain) was profiled in a study of T-cell reconstitution after alpha-beta-depleted transplantation in children. A TCRbeta library incorporating unique molecular identifiers was prepared. In TCRdb, the PCR reads were re-called with MiXCR into one record per CDR3 protein. The table includes around 600,000 distinct CDR3 sequences, approximately 16% detected once. This CDR3 is 14 amino acids long. Germline V gene data show CDR1 as DFQATT and CDR2 as SNEGSKA (reference sequence). Trimming took off 6 bases at V and 4 bases at J, with 17 bases between the two ends. This clonotype was counted ten times or more.

The TCR was taken from a human donor who donated a stem cell graft to a child with acute myeloid leukemia. This specimen consisted of PBMCs from the stem cell graft donor, obtained from the stem cell graft. The rearrangement uses TRBV20-1 and TRBJ2-3, with D possibly matching TRBD2 (7 bases). The CDR3 DNA reads TGCAGTGCGGACCTAGGGGGGGGCCCAGATACGCAGTATTTT. It specifies CSADLGGGPDTQYF.